Listed below are T cell receptor beta chains from one sample, sequenced in a study of cytomegalovirus exposure and HLA in healthy donors. Produced via immunoSEQ multiplex PCR; TCRdb's table is partial and in-frame only. Of over 110,000 clones in the sample, 70% to 80% were seen once. Sequenced material: PBMCs. These receptors were obtained from a woman aged 18-29 years in good health and CMV-seropositive. CDR3s include the opening cysteine and the closing phenylalanine or tryptophan. A D gene is named only where the DNA matches it firmly. A clone size is listed for some rows: how often the clone was seen (once, few, many), or a class if it is expanded.

V gene: TRBV9; J gene: TRBJ1-4; D gene: TRBD1; clone size: -; CDR3 DNA: TGTGCCAGCACCAAGACAGGGAGCTCAGGAAAACTGTTTTTT; CDR3 protein: CASTKTGSSGKLFF
V gene: TRBV2; J gene: TRBJ2-7; D gene: -; clone size: -; CDR3 DNA: TGTGCCAGCAGTGGAGGAGGGGACCCGGGGGTCGACGAGCAGTACTTC; CDR3 protein: CASSGGGDPGVDEQYF
V gene: TRBV29-1; J gene: TRBJ1-1; D gene: TRBD1; clone size: -; CDR3 DNA: TGCAGCGTTTATATCACAGGGGAAGGTGAAGCTTTCTTT; CDR3 protein: CSVYITGEGEAFF
V gene: TRBV6-1; J gene: TRBJ1-3; D gene: -; clone size: -; CDR3 DNA: TGTGCCAGCAGTCAGTCAGGGGCGCGAGGAAACACCATATATTTT; CDR3 protein: CASSQSGARGNTIYF
V gene: TRBV30; J gene: TRBJ2-2; D gene: -; clone size: -; CDR3 DNA: TGTGCCTGGAGTGTAATGGGGGCTGGCACCGGGGAGCTGTTTTTT; CDR3 protein: CAWSVMGAGTGELFF
V gene: TRBV28; J gene: TRBJ2-7; D gene: -; clone size: -; CDR3 DNA: TGTGCCAGCAGTTTAGGTGGGGCAGGGCTGAAGTGGGAGCAGTACTTC; CDR3 protein: CASSLGGAGLKWEQYF
V gene: TRBV2; J gene: TRBJ1-2; D gene: -; clone size: -; CDR3 DNA: TGTGCCAGCAGTGAATTAAGTAAATCGGGAGGCTACACCTTC; CDR3 protein: CASSELSKSGGYTF
V gene: TRBV10-1; J gene: TRBJ1-1; D gene: -; clone size: -; CDR3 DNA: TGCGCCAGCTCGGGGGTCTCCACTGAAGCTTTCTTT; CDR3 protein: CASSGVSTEAFF
V gene: TRBV11-2; J gene: TRBJ2-7; D gene: TRBD1; clone size: -; CDR3 DNA: TGTGCCAGCAGCCCCCGCAGGGGGAGCTCCTACGAGCAGTACTTC; CDR3 protein: CASSPRRGSSYEQYF
V gene: TRBV6-5; J gene: TRBJ2-7; D gene: -; clone size: -; CDR3 DNA: TGTGCCAGCAGTTACGCTTTAGGACTCTACGAGCAGTACTTC; CDR3 protein: CASSYALGLYEQYF
V gene: TRBV2; J gene: TRBJ1-5; D gene: -; clone size: -; CDR3 DNA: TGTGCCAGCACCGATAGGGGAGGGCGGGGGCCCCAGCATTTT; CDR3 protein: CASTDRGGRGPQHF
V gene: TRBV9; J gene: TRBJ2-1; D gene: -; clone size: -; CDR3 DNA: TGTGCCAGCGGGAGTGGCCCGAACAATGAGCAGTTCTTC; CDR3 protein: CASGSGPNNEQFF
V gene: TRBV6-5; J gene: TRBJ2-1; D gene: TRBD2; clone size: -; CDR3 DNA: TGTGCCAGCAGTTATCCCGGGAGGGGTGAGAATGAGCAGTTCTTC; CDR3 protein: CASSYPGRGENEQFF
V gene: TRBV5-1; J gene: TRBJ1-4; D gene: -; clone size: -; CDR3 DNA: TGCGCCAGCAGCCCGGGGACTAATGAAAAACTGTTTTTT; CDR3 protein: CASSPGTNEKLFF
V gene: TRBV25-1; J gene: TRBJ1-1; D gene: TRBD1; clone size: -; CDR3 DNA: TGTGCCAGCAGTGAATCTATAGGGGGCTCTGGGAACACTGAAGCTTTCTTT; CDR3 protein: CASSESIGGSGNTEAFF
V gene: TRBV4-3; J gene: TRBJ1-1; D gene: -; clone size: few; CDR3 DNA: TGCGCCAGCAGCCCTACGGACAGGAACACTGAAGCTTTCTTT; CDR3 protein: CASSPTDRNTEAFF
V gene: TRBV5-4; J gene: TRBJ2-7; D gene: -; clone size: -; CDR3 DNA: TGTGCCAGCAGCGGGGGACTCTCCTACGAGCAGTACTTC; CDR3 protein: CASSGGLSYEQYF
V gene: TRBV25-1; J gene: TRBJ1-5; D gene: -; clone size: -; CDR3 DNA: TGTGCCAGCAGCGGGGTAGGGAGCAATCAGCCCCAGCATTTT; CDR3 protein: CASSGVGSNQPQHF
V gene: TRBV4-1; J gene: TRBJ2-1; D gene: TRBD2; clone size: -; CDR3 DNA: TGCGCCAGCAGCCACGGCGGGGGTTACAATGAGCAGTTCTTC; CDR3 protein: CASSHGGGYNEQFF
V gene: TRBV9; J gene: TRBJ2-1; D gene: -; clone size: -; CDR3 DNA: TGTGCCAGCAGCGTAGTAGGGGGCTCCTACAATGAGCAGTTCTTC; CDR3 protein: CASSVVGGSYNEQFF
V gene: TRBV25-1; J gene: TRBJ1-4; D gene: -; clone size: once; CDR3 DNA: TGTGCCAGCACCTATGGTGGCAGCGGGAATGAAAAACTGTTTTTT; CDR3 protein: CASTYGGSGNEKLFF
V gene: TRBV11-3; J gene: TRBJ1-3; D gene: -; clone size: -; CDR3 DNA: TGTGCCAGCAGCTCCACTGGAAACACCATATATTTT; CDR3 protein: CASSSTGNTIYF
V gene: TRBV10-2; J gene: TRBJ2-1; D gene: TRBD1; clone size: few; CDR3 DNA: TGCGCCAGCAACCCATTCGGGACAGGATTCCCCTACAATGAGCAGTTCTTC; CDR3 protein: CASNPFGTGFPYNEQFF
V gene: TRBV5-6; J gene: TRBJ1-2; D gene: TRBD1; clone size: -; CDR3 DNA: TGTGCCAGCAGCTCGTACGGGACAGGATATGGCTACACCTTC; CDR3 protein: CASSSYGTGYGYTF
V gene: TRBV15; J gene: TRBJ1-1; D gene: -; clone size: few; CDR3 DNA: TGTGCCACCAGCGGGAGAAACAGGGTAGGCCTGAACACTGAAGCTTTCTTT; CDR3 protein: CATSGRNRVGLNTEAFF
V gene: TRBV5-6; J gene: TRBJ1-3; D gene: -; clone size: -; CDR3 DNA: TGTGCCAGCAGCTTTAAACAGAGCTCTGGAAACACCATATATTTT; CDR3 protein: CASSFKQSSGNTIYF
V gene: TRBV6-5; J gene: TRBJ2-2; D gene: TRBD1; clone size: -; CDR3 DNA: TGTGCCAGCAGCCCCGGGACAGGGGACACCGGGGAGCTGTTTTTT; CDR3 protein: CASSPGTGDTGELFF
V gene: TRBV9; J gene: TRBJ2-2; D gene: TRBD2; clone size: -; CDR3 DNA: TGTGCCAGCAGTCGGTTAGCGGGGGGGGGCACCGGGGAGCTGTTTTTT; CDR3 protein: CASSRLAGGGTGELFF
V gene: TRBV6-1; J gene: TRBJ2-5; D gene: TRBD1; clone size: once; CDR3 DNA: TGTGCCAGCAGTGAATTAGCGACAGGGGGCCAGGAGACCCAGTACTTC; CDR3 protein: CASSELATGGQETQYF
V gene: TRBV10-2; J gene: TRBJ2-5; D gene: -; clone size: -; CDR3 DNA: TGCGCCAGCAGTGAGAGGGACATACTTGGCACCCAAGTAGAGACCCAGTACTTC; CDR3 protein: CASSERDILGTQVETQYF
V gene: TRBV9; J gene: TRBJ2-1; D gene: -; clone size: -; CDR3 DNA: TGTGCCAGCAGCGTAGGGCCGGGGGATGAGCAGTTCTTC; CDR3 protein: CASSVGPGDEQFF
V gene: TRBV6-5; J gene: TRBJ1-4; D gene: TRBD1; clone size: -; CDR3 DNA: TGTGCCAGCAGTTCGGACAGGGTTGGTGAAAAACTGTTTTTT; CDR3 protein: CASSSDRVGEKLFF
V gene: TRBV21-1; J gene: TRBJ1-4; D gene: -; clone size: -; CDR3 DNA: TGTGCCAGCAGCAAAGGGGGGCAGGGGCCAACTAATGAAAAACTGTTTTTT; CDR3 protein: CASSKGGQGPTNEKLFF
V gene: TRBV7-9; J gene: TRBJ2-6; D gene: -; clone size: once; CDR3 DNA: TGTGCCAGCGGAAGGGGTGCTGGGGCCAACGTCCTGACTTTC; CDR3 protein: CASGRGAGANVLTF
V gene: TRBV5-1; J gene: TRBJ2-5; D gene: TRBD2; clone size: -; CDR3 DNA: TGCGCCAGCAGACCGGGACTAGCGTTGGAGACCCAGTACTTC; CDR3 protein: CASRPGLALETQYF
V gene: TRBV7-6; J gene: TRBJ2-5; D gene: -; clone size: -; CDR3 DNA: TGTGCCAGCAGCTTTATTGCAGGGGAAGGAGAGACCCAGTACTTC; CDR3 protein: CASSFIAGEGETQYF
V gene: TRBV9; J gene: TRBJ2-3; D gene: TRBD2; clone size: -; CDR3 DNA: TGTGCCAGCAGACTGCTTAGCGGGGGTAGCACAGATACGCAGTATTTT; CDR3 protein: CASRLLSGGSTDTQYF
V gene: TRBV6-5; J gene: TRBJ1-5; D gene: TRBD1; clone size: -; CDR3 DNA: TGTGCCAGCAGTTACGAGACAGGGGGCTTGAAGCCCCAGCATTTT; CDR3 protein: CASSYETGGLKPQHF